This T cell receptor beta chain was sequenced during a study of beta chain features in type 1 diabetes. Study findings and constraints: Type 1 diabetes patients had TCRB CDR3s that were shorter (moderately but significantly so) in all four CD4+ subsets. Within patients, naive, central memory and Treg TCRB repertoires seemed more similar than within healthy donors.

By way of CD45RO/CCR7/CD25/CD127/CD95/CD27, the CD4+ regulatory, stem cell-like memory, central memory and naive cells were sorted. The investigators reverse transcribed all of the isolated RNA, so they sequenced expressed TCRB transcripts. Some clones are missing from TCRdb's copy, which holds only in-frame ones; the method was immunoSEQ multiplex PCR. Here the sample spans under 250,000 clones, around an eighth being singletons. Comments on this clone: Its specificity is not known.

This receptor was obtained from a middle-aged woman in good health. Material for sequencing was naive CD4+ T cells from blood.

CDR3 region: CAISEGRGLKGETQYF. The CDR3 DNA is TGTGCCATCAGTGAGGGTCGGGGGTTAAAGGGAGAGACCCAGTACTTC. V gene TRBV10-3 combines with J gene TRBJ2-5; perhaps TRBD2 as D (6 bases). The CDR3 has 16 amino acids. V gave up 2 bases and J gave up 4 bases, with 17 bases separating them. The V gene's germline CDR1 is ENHRY and CDR2 SYGVKD.